This passage covers 2 T cell receptor beta chains from one sample sequenced in a study of blood T cell repertoires in COVID-19. TCRdb's table, derived via immunoSEQ multiplex PCR, lists solely in-frame clones and lacks some. The data contain some 72,000 clones, around 89% of them seen just once; the ten biggest clones take up around 0.6%. Input material: peripheral blood. These receptors originate from a man between 60 and 75 years old with acute or convalescent COVID-19.

The V gene is TRBV11-3, the J gene TRBJ2-1; TRBD1 matches 11 bases. CDR3 length equals 17 residues. The V segment lost 1 base and the J segment 6 bases; nucleotides outside the gene matches: 8. Germline CDR1 reads SGHNT; CDR2 reads YENEEA. The DNA for the CDR3 is TGTGCCAGCAGCTTAGGCAAAATCGGGACAGGGGGCAATGAGCAGTTCTTC. Protein: CASSLGKIGTGGNEQFF.

The genes are TRBV6-5 and TRBJ2-7; maybe TRBD1 (6 bases). Germline V gives CDR1 MNHEY, CDR2 SVGAGI. Deletions cut 2 bases from V and 2 bases from J, with 13 bases between. The CDR3 totals 15 residues. CDR3 residues: CASSYLGTNAYEQYF. The DNA for the CDR3 is TGTGCCAGCAGTTACCTTGGGACAAATGCCTACGAGCAGTACTTC.